This TCR beta chain originates from a study of T and B cells in COVID-19 patients (dated by TCRdb to the early 2020s). Regarding the research as a whole: Using TRB and IGH repertoire sequencing of peripheral blood, the study characterized adaptive immunity in COVID-19 patients who had active infection or had recovered. A recovered cohort included 15 to 19 patients who provided some 20 samples, and most of these patients had mild to moderate COVID-19 treated on an outpatient basis. A median age of around 35 years was recorded in the recovered cohort versus 65 to 70 years in the active-infection cohort. Of the roughly 20 patients in the active-infection cohort, over 10 were critically ill and needed mechanical ventilation or ECMO. In the active-infection cohort, about 90% of the roughly 20 patients had comorbidities linked to unfavorable COVID-19 outcome. Over 7 million TCR sequences were analysed in a TCR and BCR sequence repository that covered around 34 patients and roughly 75 time points. Two patients were in both the active and recovered cohorts because samples existed from active disease and from after recovery. Repertoire analyses used an age-matched reference group of approximately 42 healthy donors who were negative for COVID-19 antibodies as the comparison. As many as 9 follow-up blood samples were collected from each patient, and in some individuals these samples spanned different disease stages. Overall study results and their limits: Prospective validation of the reported TCR clusters was stated to be required before clinical use. Specific T cell subsets (CD4+/Treg/CD8+) and sorted SARS-CoV-2-responsive or tetramer+ T cells had not yet been sequenced, with those experiments still ongoing. Patients with COVID-19 were reported to show strongly skewed TRBV/TRBJ gene usage. Few blood samples were available from mildly ill patients while symptoms were present or from severe cases at early time points. TRB repertoires were highly clonal in active COVID-19, whereas diversity and richness at recovery rose above healthy donor levels. The cohort was considered too small to assess HLA contributions to COVID-19 susceptibility or severity. A total of 2,331 exclusive TCR clusters, including some 32 low-pGen clusters, were found in the recovered cohort.

Genomic DNA extracted from blood was used in amounts of roughly 250-550 ng for amplification of TRB repertoires. This clonotype registers as medium-sized (0.01 to 0.1%) within its sample. The antigen it recognizes is unknown. The sample holds no much larger clone one base away, and base qualities are not on file. The CDR3 contains 13 residues, cysteine and phenylalanine counted. Only CDR3 DNA is held: 39 bases, read in frame from base 1. V and J lose 4 bases and 7 bases, and a span of 11 bases separates them. Sequencing was carried out with an Illumina MiSeq. TRB rearrangements were amplified by multiplex PCR with BIOMED2 TRB-A/B primer pools. Illumina-compatible adapters and 7-nucleotide sample barcodes were attached to the amplicons through two consecutive PCRs. All library PCRs used Phusion HS II polymerase. Amplicons were gel-purified with the NucleoSpin Gel and PCR Clean-up kit, quantified on Qubit, and pooled at approximately 4.3 nM. The quality of the amplicon pool was checked on an Agilent 2100 Bioanalyzer prior to Illumina next-generation sequencing. The paper's data handling went like this. Annotation of TRB rearrangements was done in MiXCR 3.0.8 with the default MiXCR reference library. Non-productive reads and sequences with fewer than 2 reads were removed, and every unique CDR3 nucleotide sequence was treated as one clone. Clonality, diversity, richness and V-J gene usage were calculated in R 3.5.1. GLIPH2 was used for TCR clustering by CDR3 similarity, and generation probabilities were calculated by OLGA. Only GLIPH2 clusters containing at least four unique TCR clonotypes present in at least three individuals were kept. TCRdb reanalyzed the raw reads on its own, using fastp at Q25 for trimming and MiXCR for clone calling, and kept in-frame beta chains. Rows merge per CDR3 protein into single entries with the most common DNA and genes. The V and J calls and clone size come from TCRdb's table, not from the authors' own analysis. For this sample the table gives under 6,500 distinct CDR3 sequences, of which 25% to 35% were detected only once. The ten largest account for 5.4% of the sample.

The sequenced sample was blood. The rearrangement combines TRBV12-3 or TRBV12-4 with TRBJ1-5, with no D gene named confidently. This clonotype was sampled from a human donor with active COVID-19. Read as DNA, the sequence is TGTGCCAGCAGTTCGGGCTGGACCCAGCCCCAGCATTTT. Its protein is CASSSGWTQPQHF.